Each of the 9 T cell receptor beta chains below was sequenced from the same sample in a study of T cell responses to AZD1222 COVID-19 vaccine (dated by TCRdb to the early 2020s). The receptor library was made with the immunoSEQ multiplex PCR assay. In TCRdb, the immuneACCESS table is reduced to in-frame sequences with V and J assigned. These tables do not hold every clone; where another copy was compared, an unresolved V gene accounts for under half, and the others remain unexplained. The sample includes 70,000 to 100,000 clones, with roughly 88% observed a single time. The ten largest clones capture around 3.6% of the sample. The time point label, read with the paper, signifies: about 28 days (+/-7) after the second vaccine dose. Sequenced here: peripheral blood, sampled 28 days after the second AZD1222 dose. These receptors were collected from an adult who received the AZD1222 COVID-19 vaccine.

This rearrangement joins TRBV19 to TRBJ1-2; D gene unclear. Germline V gene lookup returns CDR1 LNHDA and CDR2 SQIVND (reference sequence). The CDR3 extends over 13 amino acids. V gave up 6 bases and J gave up 5 bases, with 13 bases separating them. CDR3 bases: TGTGCCAGTAGGGGCGGGTCAGAGTATGGCTACACCTTC. Its protein is CASRGGSEYGYTF.

The J gene is TRBJ2-5, the V gene TRBV5-4, with 11 bases identical to TRBD1. Germline V lookup: CDR1 SGHNT, CDR2 YYREEE (reference sequence). The V gene end was trimmed by 1 base and the J gene end by 5 bases; junction bases not matched to a gene: 7. This CDR3 has 16 amino acids. The CDR3 protein is CASSLPTGQGAETQYF. The DNA for the CDR3 is TGTGCCAGCAGCTTGCCCACTGGACAGGGGGCCGAGACCCAGTACTTC.

V is TRBV7-3 and J is TRBJ2-1; perhaps TRBD1 as D (6 bases). V lost 3 bases and J 10 bases, leaving 7 bases between the germline ends. The CDR3 sequence is 11 residues long. Germline V CDR1 and CDR2: SGHTA, FQGTGA. The CDR3 loop is CASSFQGEQFF. DNA for the CDR3: TGTGCCAGCAGCTTTCAGGGGGAGCAGTTCTTC.

The CDR3 spells CSVEGTGETTDTQYF. DNA for the CDR3: TGCAGCGTTGAAGGGACAGGGGAGACCACAGATACGCAGTATTTT. The chain recombines TRBV29-1 with TRBJ2-3, with TRBD1 matching 9 bases. CDR1 is SQVTM, CDR2 ANQGSEA, per germline. This CDR3 has 15 residues. Germline trimming cut 1 base from V and 2 bases from J; bases unmatched to any gene: 4.

This chain connects TRBV7-9 to TRBJ2-7; TRBD1 agrees at 8 bases. Germline values: CDR1 SEHNR, CDR2 FQNEAQ (reference sequence). V dropped 5 bases and J dropped 2; count of bases not matched to a gene: 5. The CDR3 contains 14 residues. CDR3 region: CASSADRVAYEQYF. CDR3 DNA: TGTGCCAGCAGCGCGGACAGGGTGGCCTACGAGCAGTACTTC.

This rearrangement joins TRBV4-2 to TRBJ1-3; TRBD1 is a possible D gene (5 bases). Trimming stripped 4 bases from V and 2 bases from J, with 18 bases between. There are 17 residues in the CDR3. CDR1 LGHNA and CDR2 YNFKEQ come from the germline V gene. As DNA, the CDR3 is TGTGCCAGCAGCCCAGGGAGGTCCCAAGTACCTGGAAACACCATATATTTT. Protein product: CASSPGRSQVPGNTIYF.

This chain uses TRBV11-3 with TRBJ2-3; 11 nucleotides line up with TRBD2. This CDR3 has 14 amino acids. CDR1 is SGHNT, CDR2 YENEEA, per germline. Germline trimming cut 8 bases from V and 4 bases from J; bases unmatched to any gene: 5. In DNA, the CDR3 is TGTGCCAGCGCAACTAGCGGGAGCTCAGATACGCAGTATTTT. It is translated as CASATSGSSDTQYF. Full variable domain (rest looked up from reference TRBV11-3 and TRBJ2-3): EAGVVQSPRYKIIEKKQPVAFWCNPISGHNTLYWYLQNLGQGPELLIRYENEEAVDDSQLPKDRFSAERLKGVDSTLKIQPAELGDSAVYLCASATSGSSDTQYFGPGTRLTVL.

This rearrangement joins TRBV6-2 or TRBV6-3 to TRBJ2-5; 7 positions agree with TRBD2. The CDR3 is 15 residues long. Germline lookup yields CDR1 MNHEY and CDR2 SVGEGT. With 1 base clipped from V and 5 bases from J, the junction kept 7 bases outside the gene matches. CDR3 in amino acids: CASSYLREMGETQYF. CDR3 sequence (DNA): TGTGCCAGCAGTTACTTGCGGGAGATGGGGGAGACCCAGTACTTC.

The chain employs TRBV5-1 and TRBJ2-1; D remains unclear. Germline-derived CDR1 and CDR2 are SGHRS and YFSETQ. V was trimmed by 2 bases and J by 4 bases, leaving 10 bases between them. The CDR3 length is 14 residues. The CDR3 sequence: CASSLSQQYNEQFF. The CDR3 DNA follows: TGCGCCAGCAGCTTAAGCCAGCAATACAATGAGCAGTTCTTC.